In its sample, the clone carrying this T cell receptor (beta chain) was seen a few times. Its antigen is not known. This record comes from a study of cytomegalovirus exposure and HLA in healthy donors. Whole-study results and caveats: The listing of some 170 TCR beta chains classed them as cytomegalovirus-associated. The authors reported that TCR beta sequences could predict HLA-A and HLA-B alleles. These predictions were accurate for most subjects in the first cohort. The authors assumed roughly uniform sequencing depth across donors for presence/absence analyses.

A multiplex PCR was run with 60 Vbeta primers and 13 Jbeta primers. Sequenced by immunoSEQ multiplex PCR; TCRdb stores in-frame clones only, minus some. Here the sample spans a few hundred thousand clones, around 81% being singletons. The CDR3 has 14 residues. CDR1 MNHNS and CDR2 SASEGT come from the germline V gene. V was clipped by 7 bases and J by 2 bases; unmatched bases: 7. Sequencing used PBMCs. The sequence was obtained from a woman in her sixties or seventies in good health and CMV-seropositive. V is TRBV6-1 and J is TRBJ2-7; 8 nucleotides line up with TRBD2. The CDR3 reads CASTASGQTYEQYF. The CDR3 DNA is TGTGCCAGCACTGCTAGCGGGCAGACCTACGAGCAGTACTTC.